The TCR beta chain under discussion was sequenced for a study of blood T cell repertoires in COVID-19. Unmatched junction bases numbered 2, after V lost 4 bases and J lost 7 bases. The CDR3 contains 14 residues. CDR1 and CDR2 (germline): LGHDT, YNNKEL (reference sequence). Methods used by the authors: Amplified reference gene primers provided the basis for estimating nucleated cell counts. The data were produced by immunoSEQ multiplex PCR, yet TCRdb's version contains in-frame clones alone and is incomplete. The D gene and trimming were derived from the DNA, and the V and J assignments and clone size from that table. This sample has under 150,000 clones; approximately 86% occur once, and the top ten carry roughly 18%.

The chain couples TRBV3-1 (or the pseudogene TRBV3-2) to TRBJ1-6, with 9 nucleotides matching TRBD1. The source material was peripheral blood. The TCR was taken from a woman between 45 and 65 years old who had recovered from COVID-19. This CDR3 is CASSLGQGNSPLHF. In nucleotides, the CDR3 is TGTGCCAGCAGCCTTGGACAGGGGAATTCACCCCTCCACTTT.